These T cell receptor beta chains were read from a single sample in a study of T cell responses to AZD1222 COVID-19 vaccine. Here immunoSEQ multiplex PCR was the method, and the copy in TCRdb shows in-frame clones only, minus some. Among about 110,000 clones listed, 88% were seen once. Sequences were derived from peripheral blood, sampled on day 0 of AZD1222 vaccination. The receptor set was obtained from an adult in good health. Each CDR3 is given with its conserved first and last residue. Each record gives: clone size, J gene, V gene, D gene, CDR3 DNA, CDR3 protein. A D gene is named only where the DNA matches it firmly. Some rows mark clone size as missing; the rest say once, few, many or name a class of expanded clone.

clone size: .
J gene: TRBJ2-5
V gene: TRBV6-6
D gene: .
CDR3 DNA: TGTGCCAGCAGTTACATTCGCGTTCAAGAGACCCAGTACTTC
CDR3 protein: CASSYIRVQETQYF

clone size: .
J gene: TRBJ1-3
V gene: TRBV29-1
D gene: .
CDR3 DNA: TGCAGCGTTGCGGTAGCACCGTACTCTGGAAACACCATATATTTT
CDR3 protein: CSVAVAPYSGNTIYF

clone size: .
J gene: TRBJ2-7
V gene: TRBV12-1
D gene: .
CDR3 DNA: TGTGCCAGCAGCTTTCACGAGCAGTACTTC
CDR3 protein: CASSFHEQYF

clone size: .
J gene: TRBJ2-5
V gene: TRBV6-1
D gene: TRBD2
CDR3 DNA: TGTGCCAGCAGTGAATGGGGACTAGCGGAAGAAGAGACCCAGTACTTC
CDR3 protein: CASSEWGLAEEETQYF

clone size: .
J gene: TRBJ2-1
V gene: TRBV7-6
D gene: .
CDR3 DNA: TGTGCCAGCAGCTCCTTGTCCCATGAGCAGTTCTTC
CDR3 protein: CASSSLSHEQFF

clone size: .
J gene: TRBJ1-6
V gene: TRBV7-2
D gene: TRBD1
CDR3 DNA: TGTGCCAGCAGGTTAAACAGGGGAAATTCACCCCTCCACTTT
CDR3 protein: CASRLNRGNSPLHF

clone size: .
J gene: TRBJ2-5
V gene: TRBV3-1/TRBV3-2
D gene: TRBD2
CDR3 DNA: TGTGCCAGCAGCCTCACTAGCGGGAGGGCCCAAGAGACCCAGTACTTC
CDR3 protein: CASSLTSGRAQETQYF

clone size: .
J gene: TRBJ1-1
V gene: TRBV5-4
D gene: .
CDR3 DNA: TGTGCCAGCAGCCAGACCGACGGGAGCACTGAAGCTTTCTTT
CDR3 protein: CASSQTDGSTEAFF

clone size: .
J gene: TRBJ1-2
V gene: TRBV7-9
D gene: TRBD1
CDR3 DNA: TGTGCCAGCAGCCACGGGGCAGGGGGTAACTATGGCTACACCTTC
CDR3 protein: CASSHGAGGNYGYTF

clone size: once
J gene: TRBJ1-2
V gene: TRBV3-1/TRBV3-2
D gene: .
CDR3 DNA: TGTGCCAGCAGTCTTGGAGTTCTCCCCTATGGCTACACCTTC
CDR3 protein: CASSLGVLPYGYTF

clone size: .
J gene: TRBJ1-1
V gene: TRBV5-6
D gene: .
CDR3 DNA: TGTGCCAGCAGCTTCCAGGCGGGCACTGAAGCTTTCTTT
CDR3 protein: CASSFQAGTEAFF

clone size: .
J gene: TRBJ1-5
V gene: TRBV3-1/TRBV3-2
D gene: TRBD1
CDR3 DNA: TGTGCCAGCAGCCAAAGACAGGGTCGTGATCAGCCCCAGCATTTT
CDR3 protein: CASSQRQGRDQPQHF

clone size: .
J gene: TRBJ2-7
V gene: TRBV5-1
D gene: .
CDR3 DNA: TGCGCCAGCAGGACCCCCGGGACGGCCTACGAGCAGTACTTC
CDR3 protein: CASRTPGTAYEQYF

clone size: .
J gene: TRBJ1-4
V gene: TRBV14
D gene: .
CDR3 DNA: TGTGCCAGCAGCCAAGACTGGAGGGAAAAACTGTTTTTT
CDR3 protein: CASSQDWREKLFF

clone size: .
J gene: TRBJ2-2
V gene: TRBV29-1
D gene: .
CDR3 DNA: TGCAGCGTAGAGACAGCCACCGGGGAGCTGTTTTTT
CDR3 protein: CSVETATGELFF

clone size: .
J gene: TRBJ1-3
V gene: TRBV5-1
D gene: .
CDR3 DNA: TGCGCCAGCAGCTTGGAATGGACGGCTGGAAACACCATATATTTT
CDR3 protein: CASSLEWTAGNTIYF

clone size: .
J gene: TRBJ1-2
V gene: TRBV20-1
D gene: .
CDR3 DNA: TGCAGTGCTAGAGACCCCCCATCCTACACCTTC
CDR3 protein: CSARDPPSYTF

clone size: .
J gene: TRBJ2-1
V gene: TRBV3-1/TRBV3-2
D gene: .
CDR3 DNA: TGTGCCAGCAGTCAGACTCGGACTGAGCAGTTCTTC
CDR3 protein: CASSQTRTEQFF

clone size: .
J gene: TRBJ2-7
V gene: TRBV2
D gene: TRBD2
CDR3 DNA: TGTGCCAGCAGTGGAAGCGGGAGAATATCTGGTCTCTACGAGCAGTACTTC
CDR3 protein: CASSGSGRISGLYEQYF

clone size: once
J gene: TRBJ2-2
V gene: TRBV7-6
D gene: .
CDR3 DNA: TGTGCCAGCAGCTTAGGAGGCACCTACACCGGGGAGCTGTTTTTT
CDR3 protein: CASSLGGTYTGELFF

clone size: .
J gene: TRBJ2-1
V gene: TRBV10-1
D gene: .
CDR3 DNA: TGCGCCAGCAGTGATAACTACCCTCCACCCCAGTTCTTC
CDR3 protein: CASSDNYPPPQFF

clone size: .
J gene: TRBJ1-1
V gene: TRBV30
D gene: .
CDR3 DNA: TGTGCCTGGACCCCGCGGAACACTGAAGCTTTCTTT
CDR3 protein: CAWTPRNTEAFF

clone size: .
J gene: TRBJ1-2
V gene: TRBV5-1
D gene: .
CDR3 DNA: TGCGCCAGCAGCTTGGGGTGGGGTACTAACTATGGCTACACCTTC
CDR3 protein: CASSLGWGTNYGYTF

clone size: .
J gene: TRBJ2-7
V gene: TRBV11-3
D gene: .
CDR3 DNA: TGTGCCAGCAGCTTAGGAAGGAACTACGAGCAGTACTTC
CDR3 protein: CASSLGRNYEQYF

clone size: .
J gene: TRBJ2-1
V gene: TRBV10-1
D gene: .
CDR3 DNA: TGCGCCAGCAGTGAGTCGACGGATTACTACAATGAGCAGTTCTTC
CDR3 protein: CASSESTDYYNEQFF

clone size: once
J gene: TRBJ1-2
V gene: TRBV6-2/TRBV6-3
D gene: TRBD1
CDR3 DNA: TGTGCCAGCAGTTACTCGGGACAGCGTTCTACCTATGGCTACACCTTC
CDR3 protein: CASSYSGQRSTYGYTF

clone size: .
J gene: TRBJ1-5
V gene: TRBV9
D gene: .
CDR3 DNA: TGTGCCAGCAGCATTCAACCTAATCAGCCCCAGCATTTT
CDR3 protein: CASSIQPNQPQHF

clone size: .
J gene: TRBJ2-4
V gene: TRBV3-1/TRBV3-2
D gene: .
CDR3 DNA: TGTGCCAGCAGCCACCCGGGGGGCCAAAACATTCAGTACTTC
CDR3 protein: CASSHPGGQNIQYF

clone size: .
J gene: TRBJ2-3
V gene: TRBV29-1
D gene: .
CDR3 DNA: TGCAGCTCTAAGGGCACAGATACGCAGTATTTT
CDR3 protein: CSSKGTDTQYF

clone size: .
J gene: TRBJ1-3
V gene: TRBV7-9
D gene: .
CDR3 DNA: TGTGCCAGCAGCCCGGCCGGACAGAGCTCTGGAAACACCATATATTTT
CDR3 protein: CASSPAGQSSGNTIYF